A single sample gave rise to the 17 T cell receptor beta chains below, sequenced in a study of blood T cell repertoires in COVID-19. Here immunoSEQ multiplex PCR was the method, and the copy in TCRdb shows in-frame clones only, minus some. The sample contains roughly 280,000 clones, around 87% of which appear only once. The material sequenced was peripheral blood. Receptors originate from a woman aged 55-69 years with COVID-19, enrolled during active disease.

There are a few counts of this clone. The chain links TRBV5-6 to TRBJ2-7, with 11 bases that match TRBD1. Germline lookup yields CDR1 SGHDT and CDR2 YYEEEE. CDR3 size: 14 residues. Trimming at V came to 3 bases and at J to 4 bases, leaving 3 bases not matched to a gene. CDR3 sequence (DNA): TGTGCCAGCAGCTCCGGGACAGGGGGTTACGAGCAGTACTTC. Residues: CASSSGTGGYEQYF.

The rearrangement uses TRBV5-1 and TRBJ2-1, with 9 nucleotides matching TRBD1. This CDR3 region has 15 residues. J was trimmed by 5 bases and V by 1 base; bases with no gene match: 4. Germline loops: CDR1 SGHRS, CDR2 YFSETQ. For the CDR3, the DNA is TGCGCCAGCAGCTTGTTGGGACAGGGAAACAATGAGCAGTTCTTC. Translation: CASSLLGQGNNEQFF.

This clone was picked up one time. CDR3 residues: CASSLLGQGEDGYTF. The CDR3 region has the DNA TGTGCCAGCAGTTTACTGGGACAGGGCGAGGATGGCTACACCTTC. The gene calls are TRBV28 and TRBJ1-2; TRBD1 matches 9 bases. The trim removed 2 bases at V and 6 bases at J, leaving 7 bases unmatched. CDR3 size: 15 residues. Per the germline V gene, CDR1 is MDHEN and CDR2 is SYDVKM.

The V gene is TRBV7-9, the J gene TRBJ1-1; D is uncertain. Germline values: CDR1 SEHNR, CDR2 FQNEAQ (reference sequence). V lost 3 bases and J lost 2, with 4 bases in between. CDR3 length equals 12 residues. The CDR3 sequence: CASSFSNTEAFF. The CDR3 coding sequence is TGTGCCAGCAGCTTTAGCAACACTGAAGCTTTCTTT.

The rearrangement uses TRBV28 and TRBJ1-4, with TRBD1 as a possible D gene (5 bases). CDR3 size: 16 residues. V was shortened by 6 bases and J by 5 bases, with 19 bases between the two germline ends. The germline CDR1 and CDR2 sequences are MDHEN and SYDVKM. CDR3 residues: CASSPPLGGLNEKLFF. The CDR3 bases are TGTGCCAGCAGCCCCCCGCTCGGGGGACTAAATGAAAAACTGTTTTTT. The whole variable domain, filled in from reference TRBV28 and TRBJ1-4, reads DVKVTQSSRYLVKRTGEKVFLECVQDMDHENMFWYRQDPGLGLRLIYFSYDVKMKEKGDIPEGYSVSREKKERFSLILESASTNQTSMYLCASSPPLGGLNEKLFFGSGTQLSVL.

The chain joins TRBV5-1 to TRBJ2-5; 9 nucleotides match TRBD1. CDR1 SGHRS and CDR2 YFSETQ come from the germline V gene. The CDR3 loop spans 14 amino acids. Unmatched junction bases numbered 8, after V lost 6 bases and J lost 5 bases. CDR3 amino acids: CASKPTGGAETQYF. The DNA for the CDR3 is TGCGCCAGCAAACCGACAGGGGGAGCGGAGACCCAGTACTTC.

V and J are TRBV6-4 and TRBJ1-6, with a weak D call TRBD1 (5 bases). V lost 3 bases and J 6 bases, leaving 12 bases between the germline ends. Germline V CDR1 and CDR2: MRHNA, SNTAGT. The CDR3 spans 15 residues. The CDR3 DNA follows: TGTGCCAGCAGTGAAGCTCGGACATCTAATTCACCCCTCCACTTT. As protein: CASSEARTSNSPLHF.

The genes are TRBV18 and TRBJ1-1; tentative D call: TRBD1 (6 bases). Trimming cost V 5 bases and J 1 base, with 11 bases left between them. Germline CDR1 KGHSH, CDR2 LQKENI. The length of the CDR3 is 14 residues. CDR3 loop: CASSTGTKNTEAFF. The CDR3 DNA is TGTGCCAGCTCAACCGGGACAAAGAACACTGAAGCTTTCTTT.

V usage is TRBV21-1 and J usage is TRBJ2-3; the table names TRBD2, a call not compared with the DNA. TRBV21-1 corresponds to a pseudogene. The CDR3 loop spans 15 amino acids. The DNA for the CDR3 is TGTGCCAGGAGGACTAGCGTCTGTGTTTTTGATACGCAGTATTTT. Translation gives CARRTSVCVFDTQYF.

V usage is TRBV14 and J usage is TRBJ1-6; unclear D gene. The CDR3 has 13 residues. Trimming stripped 2 bases from V and 5 bases from J, with 4 bases between. Germline V gene lookup returns CDR1 SGHDN and CDR2 FVKESK. The CDR3 protein is CASSQLNNSPLHF. CDR3 sequence (DNA): TGTGCCAGCAGCCAACTTAATAATTCACCCCTCCACTTT.

This clone appeared a single time. This chain connects TRBV3-1 (or the pseudogene TRBV3-2) to TRBJ2-1; the D is unclear. Trimming took 6 bases from V and 6 from J, leaving 6 bases between them. Germline CDR1 reads LGHDT; CDR2 reads YNNKEL (reference sequence). CDR3 length: 11 amino acids. Here the CDR3 reads CASRTLNEQFF. Here the CDR3 DNA reads TGTGCCAGCAGGACACTCAATGAGCAGTTCTTC.

The V gene is TRBV30, the J gene TRBJ1-1; 7 nucleotides line up with TRBD1. This CDR3 has 15 residues. Losses at the gene ends were 2 bases for V and 4 bases for J; bases not matched to a gene: 10. The germline V gene has CDR1 GTSNPN and CDR2 SVGIG (reference sequence). CDR3 nucleotide sequence: TGTGCCTGGAGTACGAGGGGGCTCGGGGGCACTGAAGCTTTCTTT. It encodes CAWSTRGLGGTEAFF.

The CDR3 spells CASSFSPSGCHQPQHF. CDR3 sequence (DNA): TGTGCCAGCAGCTTTTCCCCTTCAGGTTGTCATCAGCCCCAGCATTTT. The chain joins TRBV12-1 to TRBJ1-5; TRBD1, the table's D call, lacks a check against the DNA. TRBV12-1 counts as a pseudogene. The CDR3 covers 16 residues.

J is TRBJ2-5 and V is TRBV15; D remains unclear. The germline V gene has CDR1 LNHNV and CDR2 YYDKDF (reference sequence). CDR3 length: 15 amino acids. V lost 0 bases and J 5 bases, leaving 13 bases between the germline ends. The CDR3 DNA reads TGTGCCACCAGCAGAGATCTGGTCAGCGTTGAGACCCAGTACTTC. Translation gives CATSRDLVSVETQYF.

The chain links TRBV7-2 to TRBJ2-2, with D maybe TRBD2 (5 bases). Germline lookup yields CDR1 SGHTA and CDR2 FQGNSA. Trimming stripped 7 bases from V and 1 base from J, with 16 bases between. This CDR3 has 16 residues. CDR3 nucleotide sequence: TGTGCCAGCACTAGCAGCCATCCGCGGAACACCGGGGAGCTGTTTTTT. Translating it yields CASTSSHPRNTGELFF.

The chain recombines TRBV23-1 with TRBJ2-2; 8 nucleotides match TRBD1. TRBV23-1 qualifies as an ORF whose function is uncertain. There are 14 residues in the CDR3. After removal of 9 bases from V and 1 base from J, the junction contained 4 bases not matched to a gene. CDR3: CASAGTGNTGELFF. CDR3 coding DNA: TGCGCCAGTGCCGGGACAGGGAACACCGGGGAGCTGTTTTTT.

This clone was seen just once. The chain has TRBV6-2 or TRBV6-3 and TRBJ2-5, with TRBD2 as a possible D gene (5 bases). The CDR3 loop spans 14 amino acids. CDR1 and CDR2 from the germline V gene are MNHEY and SVGEGT. Deletions cut 0 bases from V and 6 bases from J, with 11 bases between. CDR3 coding DNA: TGTGCCAGCAGTTACTCTCGGGGTTTCAAGACCCAGTACTTC. As protein: CASSYSRGFKTQYF.